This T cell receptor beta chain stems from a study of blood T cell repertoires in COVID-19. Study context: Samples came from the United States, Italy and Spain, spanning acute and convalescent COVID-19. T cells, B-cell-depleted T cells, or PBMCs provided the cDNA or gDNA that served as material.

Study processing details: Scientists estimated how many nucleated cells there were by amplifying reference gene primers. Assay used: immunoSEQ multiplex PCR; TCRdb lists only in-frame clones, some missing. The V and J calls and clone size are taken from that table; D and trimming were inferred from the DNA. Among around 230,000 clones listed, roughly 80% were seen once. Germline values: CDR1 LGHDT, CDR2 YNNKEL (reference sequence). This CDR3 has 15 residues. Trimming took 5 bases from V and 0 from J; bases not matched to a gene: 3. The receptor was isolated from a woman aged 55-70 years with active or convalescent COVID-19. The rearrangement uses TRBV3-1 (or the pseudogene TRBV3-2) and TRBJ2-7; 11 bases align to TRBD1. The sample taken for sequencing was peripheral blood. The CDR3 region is CASSDGTGGSYEQYF. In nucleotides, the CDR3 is TGTGCCAGCAGCGACGGGACAGGGGGCTCCTACGAGCAGTACTTC.